The entry below gives a single T cell receptor beta chain sequence along with its context. The antigen is unknown. The entry originates in a study of CXCR3-negative and CXCR3-positive naive CD8 T cells. Findings of the study overall: Memory, not naive, CXCR3-negative and CXCR3-positive cells differed in TRBV-TRBJ usage. Expression of CXCR3 was partially reduced after cryopreservation, and fresh PBMCs were used in most assays.

Germline lookup yields CDR1 MNHEY and CDR2 SMNVEV (reference sequence). This CDR3 is 14 amino acids long. All TRB cDNA libraries came from 5' RACE performed with UMI labels. TCRdb reprocessed the 5' RACE reads and stores each CDR3 protein as one record, lacking DNA. The sample data list more than 45,000 distinct CDR3 sequences. The chain has TRBV27 and TRBJ2-5; the TRBD1 assignment by TCRdb is unverifiable without DNA. This TCR derives from a human donor in good health. Some clones in this sample may be carry-over from other donors' samples. Sequencing was done on a sample of memory CD8+ T cells from blood. The CDR3 sequence: CASNRDRVEKTQYF.